A selection of T cell receptor beta chains follows, all from one sample in a study of shared clonotypes between healthy human individuals. Sequenced by immunoSEQ multiplex PCR; TCRdb stores in-frame clones only, minus some. This sample has about 1.5 million clones, with around 98% found just once. Sequenced material: naive CD4+ T cells sorted from blood. The receptors derive from a man younger than 40 in good health. Each CDR3 is given with its conserved first and last residue. The D gene is left open where the match is weak.

>TRBJ2-1|15|TRBD2|TRBV2
CASRVAAGAYNEQFF
TGTGCCAGCAGGGTAGCAGCGGGAGCCTACAATGAGCAGTTCTTC
>TRBJ2-2|17|TRBD2|TRBV5-4
CASSRGLAGGNGGELFF
TGTGCCAGCAGCAGGGGACTAGCGGGAGGAAACGGCGGGGAGCTGTTTTTT
>TRBJ1-1|13|NA|TRBV27
CASSGHMNTEAFF
TGTGCCAGCAGTGGACATATGAACACTGAAGCTTTCTTT
>TRBJ2-5|15|TRBD1|TRBV7-3
CASSPGQGRWETQYF
TGTGCCAGCAGCCCCGGACAGGGAAGGTGGGAGACCCAGTACTTC
>TRBJ2-1|13|TRBD1|TRBV29-1
CSVGTGSRNEQFF
TGCAGCGTCGGGACAGGGTCGAGGAATGAGCAGTTCTTC
>TRBJ2-5|12|NA|TRBV5-1
CASSFYQETQYF
TGCGCCAGCAGCTTCTACCAAGAGACCCAGTACTTC
>TRBJ2-7|14|NA|TRBV7-2
CASSLGGLAYEQYF
TGTGCCAGCAGCTTAGGAGGCCTAGCCTACGAGCAGTACTTC
>TRBJ1-1|14|NA|TRBV25-1
CASSGTGFWTEAFF
TGTGCCAGCAGTGGTACAGGGTTTTGGACTGAAGCTTTCTTT
>TRBJ2-5|11|NA|TRBV6-6
CASSYKETQYF
TGTGCCAGCAGTTACAAAGAGACCCAGTACTTC
>TRBJ2-7|13|TRBD1|TRBV19
CASSITTGPEQYF
TGTGCCAGTAGTATCACGACAGGGCCCGAGCAGTACTTC
>TRBJ2-1|16|TRBD2|TRBV28
CASSLFGLAAYNEQFF
TGTGCCAGCAGTTTATTTGGGCTAGCGGCCTACAATGAGCAGTTCTTC
>TRBJ2-5|16|TRBD2|TRBV4-3
CASSQERTGGPETQYF
TGCGCCAGCAGCCAAGAACGGACGGGGGGGCCGGAGACCCAGTACTTC
>TRBJ1-1|15|TRBD1|TRBV30
CAWVGGLGRGAEAFF
TGTGCCTGGGTCGGCGGGCTTGGCAGGGGGGCTGAAGCTTTCTTT
>TRBJ1-5|14|TRBD1|TRBV6-5
CASSIQGAGQPQHF
TGTGCCAGCAGCATACAGGGGGCAGGACAGCCCCAGCATTTT